These 18 T cell receptor beta chains share one sample of origin, sequenced in a study of CD8+ T cells in alopecia areata. Stated treatment: oral pan-JAK inhibitor, 5-10 mg twice daily. Once RNA had been extracted, it was reverse transcribed into cDNA to act as the sequencing template. Assay: immunoSEQ multiplex PCR; the TCRdb copy retains only in-frame clones and omits some. Seen here are 200,000 to 250,000 clones, around two fifths observed once, and the top ten hold almost 0.5%. The sample here was CD4+ T cells sorted from blood, taken at approximately week 30, from a patient treated with tofacitinib. Source of these receptors: a human donor with alopecia areata.

This clone was seen more than once but under ten times. This chain joins TRBV29-1 and TRBJ1-1; D gene ambiguous. Germline-derived CDR1 and CDR2 are SQVTM and ANQGSEA. CDR3 length: 13 residues. V gave up 0 bases and J gave up 4 bases, with 9 bases separating them. The CDR3 loop reads CSVEDQWGTEAFF. DNA of the CDR3: TGCAGCGTTGAAGATCAATGGGGCACTGAAGCTTTCTTT.

The gene calls are TRBV7-6 and TRBJ2-2; D uncertain. The V gene's germline CDR1 is SGHVS and CDR2 FNYEAQ. V lost 4 bases and J 7 bases, leaving 4 bases between the germline ends. This CDR3 contains 11 residues. CDR3 region: CASSSRGELFF. The CDR3 region has the DNA TGTGCCAGCAGCTCCCGCGGGGAGCTGTTTTTT.

This chain uses TRBV6-1 with TRBJ1-1, with 9 positions matching TRBD1. The V and J ends lost 4 bases and 1 base, in that order; junction bases with no gene match: 10. This CDR3 is built from 17 residues. The V gene's germline CDR1 is MNHNS and CDR2 SASEGT. The CDR3 sequence is CASSAYPGQGSNTEAFF. CDR3 bases: TGTGCCAGCAGTGCCTACCCGGGACAGGGTTCGAACACTGAAGCTTTCTTT.

The chain recombines TRBV5-1 with TRBJ1-2; 12 bases align to TRBD1. V was clipped by 0 bases and J by 6 bases; unmatched bases: 6. The germline V gene encodes CDR1 SGHRS and CDR2 YFSETQ. The CDR3 contains 16 residues. CDR3 bases: TGCGCCAGCAGCTTGGGCGGGACAGGGGGCTCGGATGGCTACACCTTC. Protein product: CASSLGGTGGSDGYTF.

This chain uses TRBV9 with TRBJ2-1; D gene uncertain. From germline, CDR1 is SGDLS and CDR2 YYNGEE. The CDR3 runs 16 residues. V lost 1 base to trimming and J lost 0 bases, with 11 bases between them. CDR3 loop: CASSVSLAISYNEQFF. The DNA for the CDR3 is TGTGCCAGCAGCGTAAGTTTAGCAATCTCCTACAATGAGCAGTTCTTC.

The chain uses TRBV9 and TRBJ1-3; D uncertain. Germline assignment: CDR1 SGDLS and CDR2 YYNGEE. The ends were cut back, 2 bases at V and 0 bases at J, with 6 bases in the middle. The CDR3 totals 14 residues. The CDR3 protein is CASSVGFSGNTIYF. CDR3 in DNA: TGTGCCAGCAGCGTGGGGTTCTCTGGAAACACCATATATTTT.

The V call is TRBV18, the J call TRBJ1-1; 9 positions agree with TRBD1. CDR1 is KGHSH, CDR2 LQKENI, per germline. V lost 8 bases, J lost 1 base, and 5 bases stayed unmatched. The CDR3 has 14 amino acids. CDR3 sequence reads: CASKGQGGNTEAFF. CDR3 bases: TGTGCCAGCAAGGGACAGGGAGGGAACACTGAAGCTTTCTTT.

The chain is built from TRBV29-1 and TRBJ1-4, with D perhaps TRBD1 (5 bases). V was pared by 7 bases and J by 8 bases, with 17 bases between. CDR3 length equals 13 residues. Per the germline V gene, CDR1 is SQVTM and CDR2 is ANQGSEA. CDR3 nucleotide sequence: TGCAGCGCTGGGGACCGGGCCGTAGAAAAACTGTTTTTT. This codes for CSAGDRAVEKLFF.

V is TRBV5-4 and J is TRBJ2-5; 7 nucleotides agree with TRBD1. The CDR3 spans 14 residues. CDR1 is SGHNT and CDR2 is YYREEE in the germline V gene (reference sequence). V shed 4 bases, J shed 4 bases, and the junction held 7 bases outside the gene matches. The CDR3 coding sequence is TGTGCCAGCAGCACTCGGACAGGCCCAGAGACCCAGTACTTC. Encoded protein: CASSTRTGPETQYF.

Only a few counts were recorded for this clone. This sequence joins TRBV6-5 and TRBJ1-5; TRBD1 might be the D (5 bases). Trimming cost V 7 bases and J 4 bases, with 14 bases left between them. Germline values: CDR1 MNHEY, CDR2 SVGAGI. CDR3 length: 14 residues. In nucleotides, the CDR3 is TGTGCCAGCACTACGGGGCTAAATAATCAGCCCCAGCATTTT. As protein: CASTTGLNNQPQHF.

The CDR3 sequence is CASSPGPLTYNEQFF. The CDR3 coding sequence is TGTGCCAGCAGCCCAGGACCGTTAACCTACAATGAGCAGTTCTTC. This chain connects TRBV7-9 to TRBJ2-1; no clear D gene. Deletions cut 5 bases from V and 2 bases from J, with 13 bases between. CDR1 SEHNR and CDR2 FQNEAQ come from the germline V gene (reference sequence). This CDR3 is built from 15 residues.

This clone was seen many times. This chain connects TRBV14 to TRBJ2-3, with 8 bases lining up with TRBD1. The germline V gene encodes CDR1 SGHDN and CDR2 FVKESK. V lost 4 bases, J lost 2 bases, and 5 bases stayed unmatched. The length of the CDR3 is 15 residues. This CDR3 is CASSRQGRNTDTQYF. In DNA, the CDR3 is TGTGCCAGCAGCCGACAGGGGCGGAACACAGATACGCAGTATTTT.

Only a few counts were recorded for this clone. CDR3 loop: CASSFHNEQFF. As DNA, the CDR3 is TGTGCCAGCAGCTTCCACAATGAGCAGTTCTTC. This chain links TRBV7-9 with TRBJ2-1; D remains ambiguous. The CDR3 sequence is 11 residues long. Trimming stripped 3 bases from V and 5 bases from J, with 2 bases between. CDR1 is SEHNR and CDR2 is FQNEAQ in the germline V gene (reference sequence).

This clone was seen only a few times. The chain combines TRBV18 with TRBJ1-1; D is possibly TRBD1 (5 bases). V dropped 1 base and J dropped 3 bases, with 6 bases sitting between them. Germline assignment: CDR1 KGHSH and CDR2 LQKENI. The CDR3 is 13 residues long. As DNA, the CDR3 is TGTGCCAGCTCACCACGGGGGGACACTGAAGCTTTCTTT. Protein: CASSPRGDTEAFF.

The rearrangement uses TRBV29-1 and TRBJ2-3, with 11 nucleotides matching TRBD2. This CDR3 has 14 residues. The trim removed 4 bases at V and 3 bases at J, leaving 3 bases unmatched. Germline V gives CDR1 SQVTM, CDR2 ANQGSEA. In nucleotides, the CDR3 is TGCAGCGTTGTACGACTAGCGGGAACAGATACGCAGTATTTT. It is translated as CSVVRLAGTDTQYF.

The genes are TRBV18 and TRBJ1-5, with D possibly TRBD1 on 5 matching bases. V lost 3 bases and J lost 0, with 9 bases in between. Per germline, CDR1 KGHSH and CDR2 LQKENI. The CDR3 has 15 amino acids. CDR3 sequence (DNA): TGTGCCAGCTCACCGGGGACGGTTAGCAATCAGCCCCAGCATTTT. Residues: CASSPGTVSNQPQHF.

This clone appeared many times. The chain's CDR3 is CASRPGQDYGYTF. The CDR3 DNA sequence: TGTGCCAGCAGACCTGGACAGGATTATGGCTACACCTTC. The chain combines TRBV6-1 with TRBJ1-2; 7 nucleotides match TRBD1. This CDR3 is built from 13 residues. CDR1 MNHNS and CDR2 SASEGT come from the germline V gene. V shed 6 bases, J shed 5 bases, and the junction held 6 bases outside the gene matches.

The chain combines TRBV25-1 with TRBJ1-1, with 7 bases matching TRBD1. CDR1 MGHDK and CDR2 SYGVNS come from the germline V gene. Losses at the gene ends were 5 bases for V and 4 bases for J; bases not matched to a gene: 7. This CDR3 spans 14 amino acids. CDR3 sequence reads: CASSTDRRGTEAFF. The DNA of the CDR3 is TGTGCCAGCAGTACGGACAGGAGGGGCACTGAAGCTTTCTTT.